This note documents a single T cell receptor beta chain sequence. Antigen specificity is unknown. One entry per CDR3 protein results from TCRdb running MiXCR on the RT-PCR reads. The sample consists of hundreds of thousands of distinct CDR3 sequences, 15% to 20% of them appearing once. This sample is part of a study of response to subunit inactivated influenza vaccine. The study, taken as a whole, reports: Authors suggested that a seasonal influenza vaccination recruits few new T cells each time.

V gave up 5 bases and J gave up 7 bases, with 11 bases separating them. This CDR3 has 11 amino acids. Germline lookup yields CDR1 DFQATT and CDR2 SNEGSKA (reference sequence). The sequencing used PBMCs from blood, collected roughly 5 days after vaccination. The sequence was collected from a man aged 45-60 years who received an inactivated influenza vaccine. The V and J genes are TRBV20-1 and TRBJ1-1; D gene uncertain. The CDR3 DNA is TGCAGTGCTCTGAGAAGTCTTGAAGCTTTCTTT. This codes for CSALRSLEAFF.